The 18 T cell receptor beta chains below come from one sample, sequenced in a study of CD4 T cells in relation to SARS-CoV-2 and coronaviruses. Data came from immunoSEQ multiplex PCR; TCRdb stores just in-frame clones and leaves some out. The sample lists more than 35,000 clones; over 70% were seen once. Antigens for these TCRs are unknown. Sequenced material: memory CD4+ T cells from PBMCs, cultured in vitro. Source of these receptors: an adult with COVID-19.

The CDR3 region is CASSSGPDRTVNIQYF. The CDR3 coding sequence is TGTGCCAGCAGCTCCGGACCCGATAGGACTGTAAACATTCAGTACTTC. V gene TRBV7-8 combines with J gene TRBJ2-4; D might be TRBD2 (5 bases). V was cut by 4 bases and J by 6 bases, with 19 bases left in between. Germline V CDR1 and CDR2: SGHVS, FQNEAQ. CDR3 size: 16 residues.

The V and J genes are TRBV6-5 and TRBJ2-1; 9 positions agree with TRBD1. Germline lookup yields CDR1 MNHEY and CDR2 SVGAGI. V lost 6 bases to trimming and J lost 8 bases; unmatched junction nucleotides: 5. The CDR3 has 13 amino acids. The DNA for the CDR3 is TGTGCCAGCAGGGGACAGGGTTGGGATGAGCAGTTCTTC. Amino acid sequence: CASRGQGWDEQFF.

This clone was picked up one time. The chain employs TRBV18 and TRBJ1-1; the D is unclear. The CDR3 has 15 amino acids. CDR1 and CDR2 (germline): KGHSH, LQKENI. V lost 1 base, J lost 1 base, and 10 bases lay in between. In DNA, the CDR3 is TGTGCCAGCTCACCACGTCAGGACTGGAACACTGAAGCTTTCTTT. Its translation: CASSPRQDWNTEAFF.

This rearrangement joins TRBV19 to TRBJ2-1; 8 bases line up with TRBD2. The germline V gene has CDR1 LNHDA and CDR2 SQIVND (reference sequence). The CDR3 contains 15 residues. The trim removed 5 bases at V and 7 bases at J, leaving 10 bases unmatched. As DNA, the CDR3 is TGTGCCAGTAGTGCGAGCGGGAGAGGGGGTAATGAGCAGTTCTTC. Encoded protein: CASSASGRGGNEQFF. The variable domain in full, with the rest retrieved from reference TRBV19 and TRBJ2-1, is DGGITQSPKYLFRKEGQNVTLSCEQNLNHDAMYWYRQDPGQGLRLIYYSQIVNDFQKGDIAEGYSVSREKKESFPLTVTSAQKNPTAFYLCASSASGRGGNEQFFGPGTRLTVL.

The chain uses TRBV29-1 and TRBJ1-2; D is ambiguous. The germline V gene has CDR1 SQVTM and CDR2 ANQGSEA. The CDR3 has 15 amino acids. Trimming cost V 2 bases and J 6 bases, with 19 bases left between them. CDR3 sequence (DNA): TGCAGCGTTGAAATGGAGGGTAGGTTCCAAGATGGCTACACCTTC. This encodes CSVEMEGRFQDGYTF.

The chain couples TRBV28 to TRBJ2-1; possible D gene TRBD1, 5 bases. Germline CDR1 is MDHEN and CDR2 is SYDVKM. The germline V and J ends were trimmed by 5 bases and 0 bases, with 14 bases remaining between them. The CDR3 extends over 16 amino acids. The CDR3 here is CASSGQGSSSYNEQFF. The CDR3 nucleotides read TGTGCCAGCAGTGGGCAGGGCTCCAGCTCCTACAATGAGCAGTTCTTC.

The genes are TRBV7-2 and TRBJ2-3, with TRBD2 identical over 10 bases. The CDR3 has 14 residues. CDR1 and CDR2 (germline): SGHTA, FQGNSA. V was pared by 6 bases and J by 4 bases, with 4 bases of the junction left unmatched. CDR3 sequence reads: CASRPGTSADTQYF. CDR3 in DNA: TGTGCCAGCAGGCCCGGGACTAGCGCAGATACGCAGTATTTT.

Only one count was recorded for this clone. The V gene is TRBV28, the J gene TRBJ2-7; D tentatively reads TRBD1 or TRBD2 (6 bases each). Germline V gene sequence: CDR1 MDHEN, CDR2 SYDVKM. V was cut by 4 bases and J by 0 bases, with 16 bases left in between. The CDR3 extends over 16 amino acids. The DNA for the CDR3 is TGTGCCAGCAGTTCTCCGGGGGCCTGGGCCTCCTACGAGCAGTACTTC. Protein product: CASSSPGAWASYEQYF.

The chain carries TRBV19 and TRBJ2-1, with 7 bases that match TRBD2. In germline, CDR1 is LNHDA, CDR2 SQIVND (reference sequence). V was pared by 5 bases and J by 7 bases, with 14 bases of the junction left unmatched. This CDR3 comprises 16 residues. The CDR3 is CASSPDGGRDGNEQFF. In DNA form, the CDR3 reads TGTGCCAGTAGTCCCGATGGAGGGAGGGACGGTAATGAGCAGTTCTTC.

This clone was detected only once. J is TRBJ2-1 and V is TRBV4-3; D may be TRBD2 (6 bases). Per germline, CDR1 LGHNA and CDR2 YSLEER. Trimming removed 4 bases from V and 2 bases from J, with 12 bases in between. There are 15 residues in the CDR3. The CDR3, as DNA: TGCGCCAGCAGCCCGCCCGGAGGGGCCTACAATGAGCAGTTCTTC. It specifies CASSPPGGAYNEQFF.

In nucleotides, the CDR3 is TGTGCCAGCAGACCGACAGGGGGCTATTCACCCCTCCACTTT. Translation: CASRPTGGYSPLHF. The chain is built from TRBV28 and TRBJ1-6, with 10 bases that match TRBD1. The CDR3 contains 14 residues. Germline V gene lookup returns CDR1 MDHEN and CDR2 SYDVKM. The J segment lost 8 bases and the V segment lost 6 bases, leaving 4 bases of the junction unmatched. Together with reference TRBV28 and TRBJ1-6, the CDR3 gives the full variable domain: DVKVTQSSRYLVKRTGEKVFLECVQDMDHENMFWYRQDPGLGLRLIYFSYDVKMKEKGDIPEGYSVSREKKERFSLILESASTNQTSMYLCASRPTGGYSPLHFGNGTRLTVT.

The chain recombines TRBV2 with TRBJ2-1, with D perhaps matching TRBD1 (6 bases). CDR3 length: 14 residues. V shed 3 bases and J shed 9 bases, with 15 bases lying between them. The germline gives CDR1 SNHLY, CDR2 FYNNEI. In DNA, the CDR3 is TGTGCCAGCAGTGAGGGGGTCAGGGGACCTGAGCAGTTCTTC. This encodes CASSEGVRGPEQFF.

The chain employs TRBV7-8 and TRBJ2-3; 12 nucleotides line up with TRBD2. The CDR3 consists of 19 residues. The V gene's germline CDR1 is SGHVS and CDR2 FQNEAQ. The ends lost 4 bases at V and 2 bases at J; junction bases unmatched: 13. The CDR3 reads CASSSPGTSGLMNTDTQYF. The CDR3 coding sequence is TGTGCCAGCAGCTCCCCCGGGACTAGCGGGTTGATGAACACAGATACGCAGTATTTT.

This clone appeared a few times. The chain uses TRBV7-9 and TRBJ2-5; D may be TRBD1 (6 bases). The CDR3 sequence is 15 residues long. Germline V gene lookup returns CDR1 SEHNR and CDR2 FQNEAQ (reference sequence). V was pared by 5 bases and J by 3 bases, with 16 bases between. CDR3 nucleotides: TGTGCCAGCAGCCCCCGGGACGGACAGAAAGAGACCCAGTACTTC. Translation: CASSPRDGQKETQYF.

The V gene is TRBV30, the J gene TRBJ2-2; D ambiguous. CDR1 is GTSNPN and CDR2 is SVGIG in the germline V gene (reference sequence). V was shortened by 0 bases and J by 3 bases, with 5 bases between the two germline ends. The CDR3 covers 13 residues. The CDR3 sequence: CAWSVSDTGELFF. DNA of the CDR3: TGTGCCTGGAGTGTAAGCGACACCGGGGAGCTGTTTTTT.

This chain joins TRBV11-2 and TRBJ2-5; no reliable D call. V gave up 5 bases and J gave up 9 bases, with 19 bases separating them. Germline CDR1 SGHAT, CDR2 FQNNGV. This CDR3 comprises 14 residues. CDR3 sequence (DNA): TGTGCCAGCAGCCAGAACACGGACCGGGCGGCCCAGTACTTC. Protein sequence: CASSQNTDRAAQYF.

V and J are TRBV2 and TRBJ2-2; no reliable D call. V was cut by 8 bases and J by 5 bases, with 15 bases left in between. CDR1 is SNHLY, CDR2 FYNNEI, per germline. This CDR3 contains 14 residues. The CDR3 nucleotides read TGTGCCAGCCGTATGTTGGGCCTGACCGGGGAGCTGTTTTTT. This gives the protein CASRMLGLTGELFF.

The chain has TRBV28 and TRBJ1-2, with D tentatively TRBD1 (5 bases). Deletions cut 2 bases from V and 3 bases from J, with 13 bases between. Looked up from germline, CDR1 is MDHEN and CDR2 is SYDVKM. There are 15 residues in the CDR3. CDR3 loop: CASSLGGGADYGYTF. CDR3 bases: TGTGCCAGCAGTTTAGGCGGAGGGGCTGACTATGGCTACACCTTC.